The 10 T cell receptor beta chains presented below share a single source sample, sequenced in a study of T cell responses to AZD1222 COVID-19 vaccine. Sequencing was performed with immunoSEQ multiplex PCR; in TCRdb, only in-frame clones are kept and a portion is missing. The sample includes roughly 200,000 clones, roughly nine tenths of them seen just once. Material: peripheral blood, obtained 28 days after the second AZD1222 dose. These receptors were obtained from an adult who received the AZD1222 COVID-19 vaccine.

The chain carries TRBV5-6 and TRBJ1-1, with D possibly TRBD1 on 5 matching bases. The germline V and J ends were trimmed by 4 bases and 4 bases, with 11 bases remaining between them. Germline CDR1 and CDR2: SGHDT and YYEEEE. This CDR3 has 13 amino acids. DNA for the CDR3: TGTGCCAGCAGCCGACAGCGGTCCACTGAAGCTTTCTTT. Translated, it gives CASSRQRSTEAFF.

This sequence joins TRBV7-3 and TRBJ2-1; 14 bases fit TRBD2. From germline, CDR1 is SGHTA and CDR2 FQGTGA. Germline trimming cut 3 bases from V and 6 bases from J; bases unmatched to any gene: 16. CDR3 length: 20 amino acids. CDR3 bases: TGTGCCAGCAGCTTGGGTGTAGGACTAGCGGGAGGAAAGGGAACCAATGAGCAGTTCTTC. Protein product: CASSLGVGLAGGKGTNEQFF.

The rearrangement uses TRBV2 and TRBJ2-7, with 7 bases fitting TRBD2. CDR1 is SNHLY and CDR2 is FYNNEI in the germline V gene. The CDR3 covers 13 residues. V lost 7 bases to trimming and J lost 4 bases; unmatched junction nucleotides: 7. This CDR3 is CASTFERGYEQYF. The CDR3 nucleotides are TGTGCCAGCACTTTTGAGCGGGGATACGAGCAGTACTTC.

J is TRBJ2-4 and V is TRBV11-2; TRBD2 is a possible D gene (6 bases). The germline V gene encodes CDR1 SGHAT and CDR2 FQNNGV. This CDR3 comprises 15 residues. Between the trimmed V and J ends, which lost 1 base and 9 bases, there was a span of 16 bases. The CDR3 region has the DNA TGTGCCAGCAGCTTAGGCGGGGTAGGGGAGTTCATTCAGTACTTC. It translates to CASSLGGVGEFIQYF.

The V call is TRBV5-1, the J call TRBJ2-1; 11 nucleotides agree with TRBD1. The CDR3 covers 15 residues. Trimming at V came to 3 bases and at J to 12 bases, leaving 11 bases not matched to a gene. The germline V gene encodes CDR1 SGHRS and CDR2 YFSETQ. CDR3 DNA sequence: TGCGCCAGCAGCTCACATACCGGGACAGGGGGTGGGCAGTTCTTC. Encoded protein: CASSSHTGTGGGQFF.

The chain uses TRBV27 and TRBJ2-5; TRBD2 agrees at 10 bases. The V gene's germline CDR1 is MNHEY and CDR2 SMNVEV (reference sequence). V lost 5 bases and J lost 4; bases outside the gene matches: 10. The CDR3 covers 16 residues. The CDR3 loop is CASSPGSGGARETQYF. The CDR3 nucleotides read TGTGCCAGCAGTCCTGGAAGCGGGGGGGCCCGAGAGACCCAGTACTTC.

V usage is TRBV5-1 and J usage is TRBJ2-7, with D possibly matching TRBD1 (5 bases). V lost 4 bases and J lost 6, with 11 bases in between. Germline CDR1 is SGHRS and CDR2 is YFSETQ. There are 12 residues in the CDR3. In nucleotides, the CDR3 is TGCGCCAGCAGCATAGGACATTCCGAGCAGTACTTC. This gives the protein CASSIGHSEQYF.

The CDR3 DNA reads TGTGCCAGCAGTGACTGGGATTTCTATGGCTACACCTTC. Translated, it gives CASSDWDFYGYTF. The chain carries TRBV2 and TRBJ1-2; D call uncertain. In germline, CDR1 is SNHLY, CDR2 FYNNEI. The CDR3 length is 13 residues. Trimming removed 3 bases from V and 4 bases from J, with 9 bases in between.

The genes are TRBV29-1 and TRBJ2-6; D gene unclear. The CDR3 totals 14 residues. Trimming stripped 0 bases from V and 1 base from J, with 4 bases between. Per the germline V gene, CDR1 is SQVTM and CDR2 is ANQGSEA. The CDR3, as DNA: TGCAGCGTTGAAGATTATTCTGGGGCCAACGTCCTGACTTTC. As protein: CSVEDYSGANVLTF.

This clone was found once. The chain couples TRBV27 to TRBJ1-1; tentative D call: TRBD1 (6 bases). V was pared by 3 bases and J by 4 bases, with 12 bases between. Germline CDR1 MNHEY, CDR2 SMNVEV (reference sequence). The CDR3 contains 14 residues. The CDR3 sequence is CASSFSGVGTEAFF. Written as DNA, the CDR3 is TGTGCCAGCAGTTTTTCAGGGGTGGGCACTGAAGCTTTCTTT.